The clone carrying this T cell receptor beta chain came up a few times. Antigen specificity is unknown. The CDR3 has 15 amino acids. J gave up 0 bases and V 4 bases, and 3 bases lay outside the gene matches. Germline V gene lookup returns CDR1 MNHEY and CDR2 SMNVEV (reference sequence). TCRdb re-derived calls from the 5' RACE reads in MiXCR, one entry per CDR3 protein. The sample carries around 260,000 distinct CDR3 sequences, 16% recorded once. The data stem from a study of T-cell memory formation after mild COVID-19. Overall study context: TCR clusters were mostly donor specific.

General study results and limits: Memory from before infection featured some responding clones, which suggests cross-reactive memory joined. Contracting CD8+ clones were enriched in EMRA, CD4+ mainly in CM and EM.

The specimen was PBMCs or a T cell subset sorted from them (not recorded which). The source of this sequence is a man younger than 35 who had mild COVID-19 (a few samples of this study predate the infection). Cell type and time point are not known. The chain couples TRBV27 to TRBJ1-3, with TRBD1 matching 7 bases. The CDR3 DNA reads TGTGCCAGCAGTTCGACAGGGCACTCTGGAAACACCATATATTTT. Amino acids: CASSSTGHSGNTIYF.